The clone carrying this T cell receptor (beta chain) has a handful of counts. Its specificity is not known. CDR1 is LNHDA, CDR2 SQIVND, per germline (reference sequence). V dropped 4 bases and J dropped 5 bases, with 8 bases sitting between them. This CDR3 has 13 amino acids. Authors' processing steps: CDR3 differences across clinicopathological groups were used to build a distant-metastasis classifier for papillary thyroid cancer. TCRdb recomputed clones from the PCR reads via MiXCR. The authors' filters were not applied to this entry. The data contain over 4,000 clones, over 35% of them singletons. Ahead of thyroid surgery, no patient had received treatment of any kind. The data derive from a study of metastatic and nonmetastatic thyroid tumors. Study in general: It was across blood and tumor or nodule tissue from malignant and benign thyroid patients that repertoires were compared.

The study's findings and limits: As reported, TCR beta diversity in blood and tumor was significantly higher in malignant thyroid tumors than in benign nodules.

This TCR was recovered from a male donor with papillary thyroid cancer or a benign thyroid nodule (not recorded which). Some clones in this sample may be carry-over from other donors' samples. The genes are TRBV19 and TRBJ2-2; unclear D gene. Sequencing input: tumor tissue. The CDR3 coding sequence is TGTGCCAGTAGTAAACAAACTACCGGGGAGCTGTTTTTT. It codes for CASSKQTTGELFF. Using reference TRBV19 and TRBJ2-2 for the parts outside the CDR3, the full variable domain is DGGITQSPKYLFRKEGQNVTLSCEQNLNHDAMYWYRQDPGQGLRLIYYSQIVNDFQKGDIAEGYSVSREKKESFPLTVTSAQKNPTAFYLCASSKQTTGELFFGEGSRLTVL.